This T cell receptor (beta chain) is from a study of blood T cell repertoires in COVID-19. Whole-study context: The samples span acute and convalescent COVID-19 from the United States, Italy and Spain. From T cells, B-cell-depleted T cells, or PBMCs came the material, which was cDNA or gDNA.

Original processing methods: Estimated nucleated cell counts came from reference gene primer amplification. The method was immunoSEQ multiplex PCR; TCRdb's version includes in-frame clones alone and lacks a portion of them. The DNA was the basis for D and trimming; V, J and clone size are from that table. The table shows 200,000 to 300,000 clones, with about 79% occurring only once. The source is a man aged 40-50 years who had recovered from COVID-19. The sequenced material came from peripheral blood.

CDR3 residues: CASIPTGPGNTIYF. The CDR3 nucleotides read TGTGCCAGCATCCCTACAGGACCTGGAAACACCATATATTTT. The chain is built from TRBV6-5 and TRBJ1-3, with D possibly matching TRBD1 (5 bases). Trimming removed 7 bases at V and 2 bases at J, with 12 bases between. This CDR3 spans 14 amino acids. CDR1 is MNHEY, CDR2 SVGAGI, per germline.